This T cell receptor beta chain was found in a study of blood T cell repertoires in COVID-19. Looking at the study overall: Nucleic acid was either cDNA or gDNA, and it came from T cells, B-cell-depleted T cells, or PBMCs.

CDR1 and CDR2 (germline): SEHNR, FQNEAQ (reference sequence). The CDR3 has 17 amino acids. V dropped 2 bases and J dropped 5 bases, with 21 bases sitting between them. As processed by the authors: Researchers report that nucleated cell counts were estimated from reference gene primer amplification. Method: immunoSEQ multiplex PCR; TCRdb's copy keeps in-frame clones and lacks some. V and J calls and clone size follow that table, whereas D and trimming were derived from the DNA. This sample has 380,000 or so clones, with about four fifths found just once. The origin of this receptor is a human donor with acute or convalescent COVID-19. The donor label of this sample is uncertain. The chain carries TRBV7-9 and TRBJ1-1, with a weak D call TRBD1 (6 bases). Sequencing was carried out using peripheral blood. The DNA for the CDR3 is TGTGCCAGCAGCTTAACCTTCGCAGGCAGGGGAAGGACTGAAGCTTTCTTT. Translation: CASSLTFAGRGRTEAFF.